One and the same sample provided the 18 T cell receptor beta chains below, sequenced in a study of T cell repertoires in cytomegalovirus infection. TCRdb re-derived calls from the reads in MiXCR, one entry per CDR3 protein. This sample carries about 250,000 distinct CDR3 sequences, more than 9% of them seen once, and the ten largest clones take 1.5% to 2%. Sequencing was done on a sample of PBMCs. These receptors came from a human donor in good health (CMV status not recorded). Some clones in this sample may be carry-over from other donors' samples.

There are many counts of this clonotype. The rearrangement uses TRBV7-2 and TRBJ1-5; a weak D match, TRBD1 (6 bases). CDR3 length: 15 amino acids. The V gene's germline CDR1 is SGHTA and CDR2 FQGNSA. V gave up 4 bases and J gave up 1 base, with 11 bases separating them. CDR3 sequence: CASSSTGVSNQPQHF. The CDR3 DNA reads TGTGCCAGCAGCTCGACAGGAGTAAGCAATCAGCCCCAGCATTTT.

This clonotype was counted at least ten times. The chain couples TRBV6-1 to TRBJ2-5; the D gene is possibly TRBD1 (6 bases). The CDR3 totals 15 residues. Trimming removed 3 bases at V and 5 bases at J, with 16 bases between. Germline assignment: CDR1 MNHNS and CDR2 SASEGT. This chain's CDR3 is CASSDGRGLVETQYF. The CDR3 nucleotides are TGTGCCAGCAGTGATGGAAGGGGGTTAGTGGAGACCCAGTACTTC.

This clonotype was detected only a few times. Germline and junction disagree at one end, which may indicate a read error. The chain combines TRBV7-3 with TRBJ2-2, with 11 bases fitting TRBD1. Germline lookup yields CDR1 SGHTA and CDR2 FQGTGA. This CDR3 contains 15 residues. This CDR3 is CASSSGTGGTGELFF. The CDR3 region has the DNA TGCGCCAGCAGCTCCGGGACAGGGGGGACCGGGGAGCTGTTTTTT.

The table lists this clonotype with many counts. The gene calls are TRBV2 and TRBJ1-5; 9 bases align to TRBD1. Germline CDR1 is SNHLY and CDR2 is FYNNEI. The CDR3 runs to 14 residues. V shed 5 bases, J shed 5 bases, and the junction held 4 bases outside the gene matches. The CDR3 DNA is TGTGCCAGCAGTTCGGGACAGGGTTATCAGCCCCAGCATTTT. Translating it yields CASSSGQGYQPQHF.

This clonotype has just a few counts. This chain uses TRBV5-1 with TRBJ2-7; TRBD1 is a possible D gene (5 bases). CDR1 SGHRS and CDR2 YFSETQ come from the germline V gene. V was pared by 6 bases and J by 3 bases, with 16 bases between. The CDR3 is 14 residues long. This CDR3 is CASTDPPGNYEQYF. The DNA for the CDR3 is TGCGCCAGCACCGACCCCCCAGGGAACTACGAGCAGTACTTC.

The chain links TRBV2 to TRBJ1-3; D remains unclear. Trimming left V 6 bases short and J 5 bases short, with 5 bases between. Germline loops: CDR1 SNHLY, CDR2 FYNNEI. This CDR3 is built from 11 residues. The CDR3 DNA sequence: TGTGCCAGCAGACTCCGAAACACCATATATTTT. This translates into CASRLRNTIYF.

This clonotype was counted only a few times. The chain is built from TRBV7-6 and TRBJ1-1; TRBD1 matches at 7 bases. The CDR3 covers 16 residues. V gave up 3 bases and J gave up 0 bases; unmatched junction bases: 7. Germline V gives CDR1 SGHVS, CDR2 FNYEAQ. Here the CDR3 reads CASSFHQQGMNTEAFF. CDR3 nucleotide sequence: TGTGCCAGCAGCTTTCACCAACAGGGGATGAACACTGAAGCTTTCTTT.

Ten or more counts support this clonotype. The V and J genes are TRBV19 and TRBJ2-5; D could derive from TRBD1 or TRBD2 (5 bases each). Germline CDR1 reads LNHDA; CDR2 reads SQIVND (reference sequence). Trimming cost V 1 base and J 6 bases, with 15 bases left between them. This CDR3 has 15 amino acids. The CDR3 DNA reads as TGTGCCAGTAGTATAGTTGGGGGAATGAGAAAGACCCAGTACTTC. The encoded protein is CASSIVGGMRKTQYF. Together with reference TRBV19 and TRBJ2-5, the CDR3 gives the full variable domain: DGGITQSPKYLFRKEGQNVTLSCEQNLNHDAMYWYRQDPGQGLRLIYYSQIVNDFQKGDIAEGYSVSREKKESFPLTVTSAQKNPTAFYLCASSIVGGMRKTQYFGPGTRLLVL.

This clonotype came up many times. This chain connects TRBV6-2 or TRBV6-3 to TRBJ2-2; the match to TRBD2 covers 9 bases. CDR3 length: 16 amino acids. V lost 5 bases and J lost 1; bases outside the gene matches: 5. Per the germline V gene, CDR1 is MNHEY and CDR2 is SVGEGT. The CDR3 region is CASSLSGGWNTGELFF. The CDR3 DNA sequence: TGTGCCAGCAGTCTCAGCGGGGGGTGGAACACCGGGGAGCTGTTTTTT.

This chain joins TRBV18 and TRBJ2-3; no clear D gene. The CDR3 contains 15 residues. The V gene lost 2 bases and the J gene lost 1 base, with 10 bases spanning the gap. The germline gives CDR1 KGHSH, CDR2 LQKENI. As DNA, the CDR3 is TGTGCCAGCTCACCAGGCGGTAGTGGCACAGATACGCAGTATTTT. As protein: CASSPGGSGTDTQYF.

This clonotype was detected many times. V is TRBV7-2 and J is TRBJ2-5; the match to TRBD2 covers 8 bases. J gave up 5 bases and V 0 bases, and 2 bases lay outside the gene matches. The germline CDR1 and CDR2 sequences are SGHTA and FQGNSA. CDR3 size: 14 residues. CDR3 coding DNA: TGTGCCAGCAGCTTAGCGGGCGGGAGGGAGACCCAGTACTTC. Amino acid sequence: CASSLAGGRETQYF. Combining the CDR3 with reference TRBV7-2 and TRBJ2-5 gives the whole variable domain GAGVSQSPSNKVTEKGKDVELRCDPISGHTALYWYRQSLGQGLEFLIYFQGNSAPDKSGLPSDRFSAERTGGSVSTLTIQRTQQEDSAVYLCASSLAGGRETQYFGPGTRLLVL.

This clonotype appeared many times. CDR3 coding DNA: TGTGCCAGCATCCCCCCGGGGGACCCTGGGCAGGAGCAGTTCTTC. This gives the protein CASIPPGDPGQEQFF. V usage is TRBV7-2 and J usage is TRBJ2-1; the D gene is possibly TRBD2 (6 bases). The CDR3 contains 15 residues. Trimming removed 7 bases at V and 10 bases at J, with 23 bases between. CDR1 is SGHTA, CDR2 FQGNSA, per germline.

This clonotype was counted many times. The CDR3 coding sequence is TGTGCCAGCAGTTACCCCCGGCGGGAGGGGGTGGAAGAGCAGTACTTC. It codes for CASSYPRREGVEEQYF. The gene calls are TRBV6-2 or TRBV6-3 and TRBJ2-7, with 9 bases identical to TRBD2. The CDR3 length is 16 residues. Per the germline V gene, CDR1 is MNHEY and CDR2 is SVGEGT. With V trimmed by 2 bases and J by 7 bases, 12 bases remained unmatched.

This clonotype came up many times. The CDR3 DNA follows: TGTGCCAGCAGCTTGGGGGATGGGCCCTACGAGCAGTACTTC. Translating gives CASSLGDGPYEQYF. The V gene is TRBV7-9, the J gene TRBJ2-7; D is possibly TRBD1 or TRBD2 (5 bases each). Germline V CDR1 and CDR2: SEHNR, FQNEAQ (reference sequence). The CDR3 sequence is 14 residues long. Trimming took 3 bases from V and 2 from J, leaving 11 bases between them.

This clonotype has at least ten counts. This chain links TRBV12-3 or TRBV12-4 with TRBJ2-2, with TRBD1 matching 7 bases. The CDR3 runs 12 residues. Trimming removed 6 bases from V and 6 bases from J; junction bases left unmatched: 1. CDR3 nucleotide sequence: TGTGCCAGCAGCCAGGGGGCCGGGGAGCTGTTTTTT. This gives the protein CASSQGAGELFF.

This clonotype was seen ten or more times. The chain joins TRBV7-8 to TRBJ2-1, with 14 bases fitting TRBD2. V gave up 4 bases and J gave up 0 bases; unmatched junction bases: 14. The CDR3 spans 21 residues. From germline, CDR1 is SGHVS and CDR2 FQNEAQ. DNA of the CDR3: TGTGCCAGCAGCTCGAATCCCGGGACTAGCGGGAGCAGGAGCTCCTACAATGAGCAGTTCTTC. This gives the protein CASSSNPGTSGSRSSYNEQFF. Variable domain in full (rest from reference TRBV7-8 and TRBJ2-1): GAGVSQSPRYKVAKRGQDVALRCDPISGHVSLFWYQQALGQGPEFLTYFQNEAQLDKSGLPSDRFFAERPEGSVSTLKIQRTQQEDSAVYLCASSSNPGTSGSRSSYNEQFFGPGTRLTVL.

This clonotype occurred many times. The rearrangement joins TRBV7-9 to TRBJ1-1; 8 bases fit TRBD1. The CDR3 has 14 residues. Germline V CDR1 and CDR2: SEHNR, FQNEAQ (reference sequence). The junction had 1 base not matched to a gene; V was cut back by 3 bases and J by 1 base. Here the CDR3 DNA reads TGTGCCAGCAGCTTTCAGGGGGCGAACACTGAAGCTTTCTTT. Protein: CASSFQGANTEAFF.

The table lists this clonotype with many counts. The DNA of the CDR3 is TGTGCCAGCAGCTCCCGACTCGCCGGCACCGGGGAGCTGTTTTTT. Its protein is CASSSRLAGTGELFF. V is TRBV5-6 and J is TRBJ2-2; no definite D call. Per the germline V gene, CDR1 is SGHDT and CDR2 is YYEEEE. Trimming took off 3 bases at V and 4 bases at J, with 13 bases between the two ends. The CDR3 covers 15 residues.